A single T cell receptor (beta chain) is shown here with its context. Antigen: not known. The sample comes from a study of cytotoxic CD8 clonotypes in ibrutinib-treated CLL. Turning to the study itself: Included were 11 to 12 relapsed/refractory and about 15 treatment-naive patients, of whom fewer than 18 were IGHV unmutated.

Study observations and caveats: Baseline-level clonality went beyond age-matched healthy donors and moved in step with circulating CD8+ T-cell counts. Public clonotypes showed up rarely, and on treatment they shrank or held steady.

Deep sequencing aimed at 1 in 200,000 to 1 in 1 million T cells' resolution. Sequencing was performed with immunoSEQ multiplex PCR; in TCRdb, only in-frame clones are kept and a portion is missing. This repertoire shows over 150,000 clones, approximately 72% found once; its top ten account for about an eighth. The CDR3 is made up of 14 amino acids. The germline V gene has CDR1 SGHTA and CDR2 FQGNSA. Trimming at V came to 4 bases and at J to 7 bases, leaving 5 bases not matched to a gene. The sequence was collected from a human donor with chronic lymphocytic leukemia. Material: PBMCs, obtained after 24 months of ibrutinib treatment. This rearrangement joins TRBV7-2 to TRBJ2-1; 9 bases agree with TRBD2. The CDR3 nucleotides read TGTGCCAGCAGCTCCGGACTAGCGCCAAATGAGCAGTTCTTC. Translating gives CASSSGLAPNEQFF.